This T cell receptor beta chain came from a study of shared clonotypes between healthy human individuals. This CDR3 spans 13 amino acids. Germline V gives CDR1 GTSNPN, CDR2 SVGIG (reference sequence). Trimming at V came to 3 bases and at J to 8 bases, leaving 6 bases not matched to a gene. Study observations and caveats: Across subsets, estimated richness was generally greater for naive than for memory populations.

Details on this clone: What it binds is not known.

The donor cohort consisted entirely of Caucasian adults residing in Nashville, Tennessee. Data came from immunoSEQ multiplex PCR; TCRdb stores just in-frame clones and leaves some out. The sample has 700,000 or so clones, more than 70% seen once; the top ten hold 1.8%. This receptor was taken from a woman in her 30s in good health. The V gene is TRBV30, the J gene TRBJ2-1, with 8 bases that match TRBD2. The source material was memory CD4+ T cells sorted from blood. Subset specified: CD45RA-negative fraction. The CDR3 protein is CAWRAGVVHEQFF. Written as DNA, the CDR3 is TGTGCCTGGAGAGCGGGAGTAGTCCATGAGCAGTTCTTC.